These 11 T cell receptor beta chains were all obtained from the same sample, sequenced in a study of graft-versus-host responses after intestinal transplantation. TCRdb keeps only in-frame clones here, not all; method: immunoSEQ multiplex PCR. The sample lists approximately 12,000 clones; 65% to 85% were seen once. Source: PBMCs, taken approximately 120 days after transplant. Every receptor here comes from a human patient who received an intestinal transplant, so some T cells may come from the graft donor.

The rearrangement uses TRBV29-1 and TRBJ2-3; TRBD1 agrees at 7 bases. The germline gives CDR1 SQVTM, CDR2 ANQGSEA. This CDR3 comprises 16 residues. The V gene end was trimmed by 6 bases and the J gene end by 3 bases; junction bases not matched to a gene: 15. The CDR3 loop is CSVWTNRGSETDTQYF. In DNA, the CDR3 is TGCAGCGTATGGACAAACAGGGGCTCGGAAACAGATACGCAGTATTTT.

DNA for the CDR3: TGTGCCAGCAGCAACCCCACTAGCGAGCGCACAGATACGCAGTATTTT. It is translated as CASSNPTSERTDTQYF. This chain links TRBV7-8 with TRBJ2-3; the match to TRBD2 covers 7 bases. CDR1 is SGHVS, CDR2 FQNEAQ, per germline. Trimming cost V 5 bases and J 1 base; bases outside gene matches: 9. The CDR3 totals 16 residues.

J is TRBJ2-7 and V is TRBV28, with TRBD2 identical over 7 bases. The CDR3 length is 15 residues. CDR1 is MDHEN and CDR2 is SYDVKM in the germline V gene. The J segment lost 3 bases and the V segment lost 2 bases, leaving 7 bases of the junction unmatched. The CDR3 nucleotides are TGTGCCAGCAGTTTAAGTGGGGGGGTTGGCTACGAGCAGTACTTC. Protein: CASSLSGGVGYEQYF.

A word on this clone: Different DNA sequences within this sample yield the same CDR3. In DNA form, the CDR3 reads TGTGCCAGCTCGCCCTGGGACCCGGGGGCGCAGGACGGCTACACCTTC. Translation gives CASSPWDPGAQDGYTF. The chain carries TRBV18 and TRBJ1-2; tentatively, D is TRBD1 (6 bases). Per the germline V gene, CDR1 is KGHSH and CDR2 is LQKENI. The ends were cut back, 6 bases at V and 8 bases at J, with 25 bases in the middle. The CDR3 runs to 16 residues.

The V call is TRBV30, the J call TRBJ2-7; 9 positions match TRBD2. The CDR3 totals 16 residues. V dropped 0 bases and J dropped 0; count of bases not matched to a gene: 6. From germline, CDR1 is GTSNPN and CDR2 SVGIG (reference sequence). CDR3 residues: CAWSVQAGGFSYEQYF. The CDR3 DNA follows: TGTGCCTGGAGTGTACAAGCGGGGGGATTCTCCTACGAGCAGTACTTC.

CDR3 bases: TGTGCCATCAGGGGGGACGGGGAGCTGTTTTTT. It is translated as CAIRGDGELFF. V is TRBV10-3 and J is TRBJ2-2; D may match TRBD1 or TRBD2 (5 bases each). Trimming stripped 6 bases from V and 7 bases from J, with 6 bases between. The germline gives CDR1 ENHRY, CDR2 SYGVKD. CDR3 length equals 11 residues.

This chain joins TRBV6-1 and TRBJ2-3; weak D call: TRBD1 (6 bases). The ends were cut back, 1 base at V and 4 bases at J, with 12 bases in the middle. The germline gives CDR1 MNHNS, CDR2 SASEGT. CDR3 size: 15 residues. The CDR3 sequence is CASSEVQGGADTQYF. In DNA, the CDR3 is TGTGCCAGCAGTGAAGTCCAAGGGGGTGCAGATACGCAGTATTTT.

This chain uses TRBV7-9 with TRBJ2-7; 7 bases line up with TRBD1. V shed 6 bases, J shed 3 bases, and the junction held 2 bases outside the gene matches. In germline, CDR1 is SEHNR, CDR2 FQNEAQ (reference sequence). The CDR3 is 12 amino acids. The CDR3 DNA sequence: TGTGCCAGCAGGAGGGACAGCTACGAGCAGTACTTC. It codes for CASRRDSYEQYF.

The chain recombines TRBV28 with TRBJ2-5; D unresolved. V gave up 5 bases and J gave up 7 bases, with 29 bases separating them. CDR3 size: 18 residues. The V gene's germline CDR1 is MDHEN and CDR2 SYDVKM. CDR3 sequence (DNA): TGTGCCAGCAGTCCCGCTGAGTTCGATATGGTTCTTTGGGTGACCCAGTACTTC. Its protein product is CASSPAEFDMVLWVTQYF.

V is TRBV18 and J is TRBJ1-4, with 7 nucleotides matching TRBD1. Trimming at V came to 6 bases and at J to 6 bases, leaving 4 bases not matched to a gene. From germline, CDR1 is KGHSH and CDR2 LQKENI. The CDR3 has 13 amino acids. This CDR3 reads CASSDRNDEKLFF. DNA for the CDR3: TGTGCCAGCTCGGACAGGAATGATGAAAAACTGTTTTTT.

The genes are TRBV25-1 and TRBJ2-7, with 7 bases that match TRBD1. CDR3 length: 15 amino acids. The J segment lost 2 bases and the V segment lost 8 bases, leaving 12 bases of the junction unmatched. Germline lookup yields CDR1 MGHDK and CDR2 SYGVNS. CDR3 region: CASQSPPGQPYEQYF. The DNA for the CDR3 is TGTGCCAGCCAATCCCCCCCGGGACAGCCCTACGAGCAGTACTTC.